This TCR beta chain was profiled in a study of response to subunit inactivated influenza vaccine. This clonotype showed up just a few times. Its antigen remains unknown. Whole-study results and caveats: Researchers suggested that each seasonal influenza vaccination recruits few new T cells.

TCRdb reprocessed the RT-PCR reads with MiXCR, giving one entry per CDR3 protein. Altogether hundreds of thousands of distinct CDR3 sequences are present, around 15% being singletons, with the ten largest covering 6% to 9.5%. The germline V gene encodes CDR1 DFQATT and CDR2 SNEGSKA (reference sequence). There are 14 residues in the CDR3. Trimming pared 5 bases from V and 6 bases from J, leaving 18 bases between. Source: PBMCs from blood, taken around 15 days before vaccination. The source of this sequence is a man in his forties or fifties who received an inactivated influenza vaccine. The V call is TRBV20-1, the J call TRBJ2-3; D is perhaps TRBD1 (6 bases). In nucleotides, the CDR3 is TGCAGTGCTCTCCGGGACACCGCCCTGGATACGCAGTATTTT. This encodes CSALRDTALDTQYF.